The rows below give T cell receptor beta chains drawn from one sample of a study of blood T cell repertoires in COVID-19. Only in-frame clones appear in the TCRdb table, and some are missing; sequencing was by immunoSEQ multiplex PCR. Found here are 63,000 or so clones, nearly 90% of them singletons; the top ten hold about 1.3%. Material for sequencing was peripheral blood. All receptors derive from a man between 60 and 75 years old with acute or convalescent COVID-19. CDR3s include the opening cysteine and the closing phenylalanine or tryptophan. D genes are given only for firm matches. Some rows mark clone size as missing; the rest say once, few, many or name a class of expanded clone.

j_call d_call clone_size v_call cdr3_aa cdr3_nt
TRBJ2-1 TRBD2 NA TRBV2 CASSDPGLGAYEQFF TGTGCCAGCAGCGACCCGGGACTAGGGGCTTATGAGCAGTTCTTC
TRBJ2-1 NA once TRBV5-5 CASSRRGGYDDRKYNEQFF TGTGCCAGCAGCCGTCGTGGGGGGTACGACGATCGAAAATACAATGAGCAGTTCTTC
TRBJ2-3 NA NA TRBV14 CASSQGVAYTDTQYF TGTGCCAGCAGCCAGGGTGTAGCCTACACAGATACGCAGTATTTT
TRBJ2-3 TRBD1 few TRBV11-2 CASSSDRTDTQYF TGTGCCAGCAGCTCGGACAGGACAGATACGCAGTATTTT
TRBJ1-2 NA NA TRBV5-1 CASSVGRLESYGYTF TGCGCCAGCAGCGTGGGACGGCTAGAAAGCTATGGCTACACCTTC
TRBJ1-5 TRBD1 few TRBV11-2 CASSQGGSGQPQHF TGTGCCAGCAGCCAGGGGGGTTCGGGGCAGCCCCAGCATTTT
TRBJ1-6 NA few TRBV6-1 CASSEQANSPLHF TGTGCCAGCAGTGAACAGGCAAATTCACCCCTCCACTTT
TRBJ1-1 NA NA TRBV6-5 CASRVQGANTEAFF TGTGCCAGCAGGGTACAGGGTGCGAACACTGAAGCTTTCTTT
TRBJ2-3 NA NA TRBV3-1/TRBV3-2 CASSQEAGATDTQYF TGTGCCAGCAGCCAAGAGGCGGGGGCTACAGATACGCAGTATTTT
TRBJ2-4 TRBD1 NA TRBV19 CASRSGTGGWVGKNIQYF TGTGCCAGTAGATCTGGGACAGGGGGCTGGGTTGGCAAAAACATTCAGTACTTC
TRBJ2-5 TRBD1 NA TRBV3-1/TRBV3-2 CASRDRGYQETQYF TGTGCCAGCCGGGACAGGGGGTACCAAGAGACCCAGTACTTC
TRBJ2-5 NA NA TRBV29-1 CSTREGGARETQYF TGCAGCACCAGGGAGGGGGGGGCGCGGGAGACCCAGTACTTC
TRBJ1-1 TRBD1 NA TRBV7-8 CASSFQDRGNAFF TGTGCCAGCAGCTTCCAGGACAGGGGCAACGCTTTCTTT
TRBJ1-3 TRBD1 NA TRBV6-1 CASSERTGVNSGNTIYF TGTGCCAGCAGTGAGAGGACAGGGGTTAACTCTGGAAACACCATATATTTT
TRBJ1-2 NA NA TRBV6-5 CASGPGGRITYGYTF TGTGCCAGCGGGCCGGGAGGGAGAATTACCTATGGCTACACCTTC
TRBJ1-4 NA NA TRBV4-1 CASSQEPTRYEKLFF TGCGCCAGCAGCCAAGAACCCACGAGGTATGAAAAACTGTTTTTT
TRBJ1-4 TRBD1 NA TRBV27 CASSPDRDNEKLFF TGTGCCAGCAGCCCCGACAGGGATAATGAAAAACTGTTTTTT
TRBJ2-7 TRBD2 NA TRBV5-1 CASSRTSGGTYEQYF TGCGCCAGCAGCAGAACTAGCGGGGGAACTTACGAGCAGTACTTC
TRBJ1-5 TRBD1 NA TRBV18 CASSPDRDNQPQHF TGTGCCAGCTCACCCGACAGGGACAATCAGCCCCAGCATTTT
TRBJ2-5 NA NA TRBV6-5 CASSTYPTSQETQYF TGTGCCAGCAGTACATACCCGACTAGCCAAGAGACCCAGTACTTC
TRBJ1-3 NA NA TRBV5-1 CASSLSPGGTGNTIYF TGCGCCAGCAGCTTAAGCCCCGGGGGAACTGGAAACACCATATATTTT
TRBJ2-3 NA once TRBV2 CASKAGQLTDTQYF TGTGCCAGCAAGGCGGGACAGCTCACAGATACGCAGTATTTT
TRBJ1-1 NA NA TRBV18 CASSLLRQAGTEAFF TGTGCCAGCTCACTCCTACGACAGGCGGGCACTGAAGCTTTCTTT
TRBJ1-1 NA NA TRBV5-1 CASSLTAGNTEAFF TGCGCCAGCAGCTTGACGGCGGGGAACACTGAAGCTTTCTTT
TRBJ1-1 NA NA TRBV18 CASSPYGTEAFF TGTGCCAGCTCACCCTATGGTACTGAAGCTTTCTTT
TRBJ1-5 TRBD1 once TRBV6-6 CASSGQGANQPQHF TGTGCCAGCAGTGGGCAGGGGGCTAATCAGCCCCAGCATTTT
TRBJ1-2 TRBD1 NA TRBV7-8 CASSLRTGPNYGYTF TGTGCCAGCAGCCTAAGGACAGGTCCTAACTATGGCTACACCTTC
TRBJ2-7 NA NA TRBV19 CASSGSLPGRYEQYF TGTGCCAGTAGTGGGAGCCTACCAGGTCGGTACGAGCAGTACTTC
TRBJ2-2 NA few TRBV3-1/TRBV3-2 CASSRRLSRLGTGELFF TGTGCCAGCAGCCGACGACTATCAAGACTAGGAACCGGGGAGCTGTTTTTT
TRBJ2-7 TRBD2 NA TRBV28 CASSSSMGLGAYEQYF TGTGCCAGCAGTTCCTCCATGGGACTAGGAGCCTACGAGCAGTACTTC
TRBJ1-2 TRBD1 NA TRBV27 CASSWTGSNYGYTF TGTGCCAGCAGTTGGACAGGGTCTAACTATGGCTACACCTTC
TRBJ2-1 NA NA TRBV6-1 CASSELTAEFF TGTGCCAGCAGTGAATTGACCGCGGAGTTCTTC
TRBJ2-1 TRBD1 NA TRBV11-3 CASSSDGQGEQFF TGTGCCAGCAGCTCAGACGGACAGGGCGAGCAGTTCTTC
TRBJ1-6 TRBD1 few TRBV7-2 CASSLSAVQGSPLHF TGTGCCAGCAGCTTATCGGCGGTACAGGGGTCACCCCTCCACTTT
TRBJ2-7 NA NA TRBV7-9 CASAGGRDIPYEQYF TGTGCCAGCGCTGGGGGTCGGGACATTCCCTACGAGCAGTACTTC
TRBJ1-4 NA NA TRBV5-4 CASGLQGPNEKLFF TGTGCCAGCGGTCTTCAGGGTCCTAATGAAAAACTGTTTTTT
TRBJ2-2 NA NA TRBV6-1 CASSEARSVGGELFF TGTGCCAGCAGTGAAGCGCGATCGGTTGGCGGGGAGCTGTTTTTT
TRBJ1-1 TRBD1 NA TRBV11-3 CASSLKGTGVTEAFF TGTGCCAGCAGCTTAAAAGGGACAGGGGTCACTGAAGCTTTCTTT
TRBJ2-5 NA few TRBV14 CASSQDIVTGRRSSIQETQYF TGTGCCAGCAGCCAAGATATAGTCACCGGCCGGCGGTCTTCCATCCAAGAGACCCAGTACTTC
TRBJ1-1 TRBD1 few TRBV5-1 CASSSGQGGYTEAFF TGCGCCAGCAGCTCCGGACAGGGGGGGTACACTGAAGCTTTCTTT
TRBJ1-4 NA NA TRBV18 CASSPSRDIWEKLFF TGTGCCAGCTCACCTTCCCGGGACATTTGGGAAAAACTGTTTTTT
TRBJ2-7 NA NA TRBV5-4 CASSLGQGGSEQYF TGTGCCAGCAGCTTGGGACAAGGGGGTAGCGAGCAGTACTTC
TRBJ2-3 NA NA TRBV18 CASSTYDTQYF TGTGCCAGCTCTACTTACGATACGCAGTATTTT
TRBJ1-2 NA NA TRBV7-9 CASSLPGVNGYTF TGTGCCAGCAGCTTACCAGGGGTGAATGGCTACACCTTC
TRBJ1-6 NA NA TRBV5-4 CASSLIGGHWLSSYNSPLHF TGTGCCAGCAGCTTGATTGGGGGACACTGGCTAAGCTCCTATAATTCACCCCTCCACTTT
TRBJ1-6 NA NA TRBV5-1 CASSLDTGTLAPLHF TGCGCCAGCAGCTTAGACACGGGGACACTGGCACCCCTCCACTTT